The present T cell receptor beta chain was sequenced within a study of T cells in Graves' hyperthyroidism and ophthalmopathy. Study-wide points: Ophthalmopathy could be told apart from stable hyperthyroidism with a 13 V-J model. In blood, most of the thyroid clonotypes expanded above 0.001 were also present.

RNA transcripts served as the template for amplifying TCR beta CDR3 regions. In the first-round RT-PCR of the TCR CDR3, the HTBI primer set was used. Each CDR3 protein gets one entry after TCRdb re-called the multiplex PCR reads with MiXCR. This sample has tens of thousands of distinct CDR3 sequences; 49% occur once, and the top ten carry approximately 6.2%. Comments on this clonotype: Antigen specificity is unknown.

Sample: blood. This sequence was found in a woman between 45 and 65 years old with Graves' hyperthyroidism that later progressed to Graves' ophthalmopathy.

The CDR3 loop reads CASSVTSGYEQYF. Written as DNA, the CDR3 is TGTGCCAGCAGTGTCACTAGCGGCTACGAGCAGTACTTC. This chain uses TRBV2 with TRBJ2-7; 8 nucleotides match TRBD2. CDR1 is SNHLY, CDR2 FYNNEI, per germline. This CDR3 is 13 amino acids long. V shed 4 bases and J 3 bases; nucleotides not matched to a gene: 2.